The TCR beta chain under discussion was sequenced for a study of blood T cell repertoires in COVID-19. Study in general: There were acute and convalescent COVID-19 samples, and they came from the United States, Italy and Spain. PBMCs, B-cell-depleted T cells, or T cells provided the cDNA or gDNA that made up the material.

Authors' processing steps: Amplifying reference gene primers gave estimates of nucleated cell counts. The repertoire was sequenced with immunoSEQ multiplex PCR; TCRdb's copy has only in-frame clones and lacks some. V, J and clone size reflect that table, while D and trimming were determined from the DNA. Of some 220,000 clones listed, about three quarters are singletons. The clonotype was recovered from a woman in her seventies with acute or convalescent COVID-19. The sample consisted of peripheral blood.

The DNA for the CDR3 is TGTGCCAGCTCACCGACAGGGAACTCTGGAAACACCATATATTTT. Protein product: CASSPTGNSGNTIYF. The chain is built from TRBV18 and TRBJ1-3, with TRBD1 matching over 7 bases. Germline values: CDR1 KGHSH, CDR2 LQKENI. J lost 0 bases, V lost 3 bases, and 2 bases had no gene match. CDR3 length: 15 residues.